This T cell receptor beta chain was sequenced in a study of early T cells in non-severe SARS-CoV-2 infection. TCRdb recomputed calls from the 5' RACE reads with MiXCR, one row per CDR3 protein. The sample has 45,000 or so distinct CDR3 sequences, approximately 6.1% seen once. Germline V gene sequence: CDR1 SSHAT, CDR2 FNYEAQ (reference sequence). The length of the CDR3 is 13 residues. Comments on this clonotype: Mismatch with germline at one junction end may stem from a read error.

The sequenced sample consisted of whole blood. The chain recombines TRBV7-7 with TRBJ2-5; tentative D call: TRBD1 (5 bases). The origin of this receptor is an adult who was a healthcare worker with PCR-confirmed SARS-CoV-2 infection or an uninfected control (not recorded which). In DNA form, the CDR3 reads TGTGCTAGCAGCGCAGGGATCGGAGAGACCCAGTACTTC. Residues: CASSAGIGETQYF.